The sequence of this T cell receptor beta chain was determined in a study of OX40 agonist ivuxolimab in advanced cancers. Study background: Patients treated during dose escalation were battling hepatocellular carcinoma, melanoma, renal cell or head and neck cancer. Study results and caveats: The authors did not determine the antigen specificity of the expanded peripheral T cells.

The table came from immunoSEQ multiplex PCR; TCRdb's copy has only in-frame clones and leaves some out. The sample yields about 74,000 clones, about four fifths seen once. On this clone: Antigen: not known.

With V trimmed by 5 bases and J by 4 bases, 2 bases remained unmatched. Germline CDR1 and CDR2: MGHRA and YSYEKL. This CDR3 is 13 amino acids long. The source of this sequence is an adult with an advanced solid tumor such as melanoma, head and neck, liver or kidney cancer. The V call is TRBV4-1, the J call TRBJ1-3, with 7 bases matching TRBD1. Source: CD4+ or CD8+ T cells sorted from blood, taken in a trial of the OX40 agonist ivuxolimab. In DNA, the CDR3 is TGCGCCAGCAGCATGGACAGGGGAAACACCATATATTTT. Its protein is CASSMDRGNTIYF.